The 27 T cell receptor beta chains listed next were all sequenced from one sample in a study of T-cell memory formation after mild COVID-19. One entry per CDR3 protein results from TCRdb running MiXCR on the 5' RACE reads. The sample lists roughly 14,000 distinct CDR3 sequences, approximately 23% occurring once. Sample: PBMCs or a T cell subset sorted from them (not recorded which). These receptors came from a man younger than 35 who had mild COVID-19 (a few samples of this study predate the infection). Cell type and time point are not known.

At least ten counts were recorded for this clonotype. This rearrangement joins TRBV5-6 to TRBJ1-5; possibly TRBD1 for D (6 bases). This CDR3 is 17 amino acids long. Germline values: CDR1 SGHDT, CDR2 YYEEEE. V was shortened by 4 bases and J by 4 bases, with 21 bases between the two germline ends. CDR3 region: CASSQEGGTLSNQPQHF. As DNA, the CDR3 is TGTGCCAGCAGCCAGGAGGGGGGAACCTTGAGTAATCAGCCCCAGCATTTT. The variable domain in full, with the rest retrieved from reference TRBV5-6 and TRBJ1-5, is DAGVTQSPTHLIKTRGQQVTLRCSPKSGHDTVSWYQQALGQGPQFIFQYYEEEERQRGNFPDRFSGHQFPNYSSELNVNALLLGDSALYLCASSQEGGTLSNQPQHFGDGTRLSIL.

This clonotype has ten or more counts. The rearrangement uses TRBV7-8 and TRBJ2-7, with 7 nucleotides matching TRBD1. Germline CDR1 SGHVS, CDR2 FQNEAQ. CDR3 length equals 13 residues. V lost 5 bases and J lost 3; bases outside the gene matches: 4. The CDR3 region has the DNA TGTGCCAGCAGCGCAAGGACAGGCTACGAGCAGTACGTC. Translated: CASSARTGYEQYV.

This clonotype was observed a few times. This chain joins TRBV27 and TRBJ1-2, with D unresolved. CDR3 size: 14 residues. V gave up 4 bases and J gave up 2 bases, with 11 bases separating them. Germline V CDR1 and CDR2: MNHEY, SMNVEV (reference sequence). The CDR3: CASSWKSNNYGYTF. CDR3 DNA sequence: TGTGCCAGCAGTTGGAAGAGTAACAACTATGGCTACACCTTC.

Written as DNA, the CDR3 is TGTGCCACCAGCAGAGGGACCAGAGTAGATACGCAGTATTTT. Protein sequence: CATSRGTRVDTQYF. The rearrangement joins TRBV15 to TRBJ2-3; no reliable D call. V lost 1 base and J lost 5, with 10 bases in between. Germline values: CDR1 LNHNV, CDR2 YYDKDF (reference sequence). The CDR3 runs to 14 residues.

In its sample, this clonotype was seen many times. The chain recombines TRBV7-9 with TRBJ1-1; 7 bases match TRBD1. The CDR3 covers 16 residues. V lost 2 bases to trimming and J lost 1 base; unmatched junction nucleotides: 7. Germline V CDR1 and CDR2: SEHNR, FQNEAQ (reference sequence). DNA of the CDR3: TGTGCCAGCAGCTTACCCTCCGGGACAGCGAACACTGAAGCTTTCTTT. This codes for CASSLPSGTANTEAFF.

This clonotype was detected ten times or more. The chain is built from TRBV10-3 and TRBJ2-7; D is uncertain. The ends were cut back, 0 bases at V and 0 bases at J, with 12 bases in the middle. Germline loops: CDR1 ENHRY, CDR2 SYGVKD. This CDR3 spans 16 amino acids. The CDR3 DNA is TGTGCCATCAGTGAGTCTTCAGTCAGGAGCTCCTACGAGCAGTACTTC. Protein: CAISESSVRSSYEQYF.

This clonotype was counted ten times or more. The chain joins TRBV11-1 to TRBJ2-6, with TRBD1 matching over 11 bases. The length of the CDR3 is 17 residues. Trimming at V came to 4 bases and at J to 1 base, leaving 3 bases not matched to a gene. In germline, CDR1 is SGHAT, CDR2 FQDESV (reference sequence). CDR3 sequence reads: CASSSWDRGSGANVLTF. DNA of the CDR3: TGTGCCAGCAGCTCCTGGGACAGGGGGTCTGGGGCCAACGTCCTGACTTTC. The full variable domain, in which reference TRBV11-1 and TRBJ2-6 provide the parts outside the CDR3, is EAEVAQSPRYKITEKSQAVAFWCDPISGHATLYWYRQILGQGPELLVQFQDESVVDDSQLPKDRFSAERLKGVDSTLKIQPAELGDSAMYLCASSSWDRGSGANVLTFGAGSRLTVL.

This clonotype was recorded at least ten times. The chain recombines TRBV15 with TRBJ1-1; D might be TRBD1 (5 bases). CDR1 is LNHNV, CDR2 YYDKDF, per germline (reference sequence). This CDR3 has 11 amino acids. Deletions cut 8 bases from V and 6 bases from J, with 10 bases between. The DNA of the CDR3 is TGTGCCACCCTGGGGCTCTCTGAAGCTTTCTTT. Protein: CATLGLSEAFF.

The CDR3 protein is CASRTSGPYNEQFF. CDR3 sequence (DNA): TGCGCCAGCAGGACTAGCGGACCTTACAATGAGCAGTTCTTC. V and J are TRBV10-2 and TRBJ2-1; 9 nucleotides align to TRBD2. The germline gives CDR1 WSHSY, CDR2 SAAADI. V lost 6 bases to trimming and J lost 4 bases; unmatched junction nucleotides: 4. This CDR3 is 14 amino acids long.

This clonotype was counted between two and nine times. The chain uses TRBV7-8 and TRBJ1-5; D uncertain. From germline, CDR1 is SGHVS and CDR2 FQNEAQ. This CDR3 region has 14 residues. V was pared by 1 base and J by 4 bases, with 8 bases between. In DNA form, the CDR3 reads TGTGCCAGCAGCTTAGTCGGAGCGAATCAGCCCCAGCATTTT. It yields the protein CASSLVGANQPQHF.

This clonotype was seen at least ten times. V is TRBV6-2 or TRBV6-3 and J is TRBJ1-1; D uncertain. V was trimmed by 2 bases and J by 7 bases, leaving 17 bases between them. Germline-derived CDR1 and CDR2 are MNHEY and SVGEGT. This CDR3 has 15 amino acids. The CDR3 bases are TGTGCCAGCAGTTACGGCTTAGGGTCCCCCGGTGAAGCTTTCTTT. Its protein product is CASSYGLGSPGEAFF.

The sample holds many counts of this clonotype. This chain links TRBV2 with TRBJ2-1; D uncertain. The CDR3 has 14 amino acids. V lost 3 bases and J lost 7, with 13 bases in between. In germline, CDR1 is SNHLY, CDR2 FYNNEI. CDR3 in amino acids: CASSDLPGRNEQFF. The CDR3 region has the DNA TGTGCCAGCAGTGATTTGCCTGGCCGTAATGAGCAGTTCTTC. Full variable domain (missing parts from reference TRBV2 and TRBJ2-1): EPEVTQTPSHQVTQMGQEVILRCVPISNHLYFYWYRQILGQKVEFLVSFYNNEISEKSEIFDDQFSVERPDGSNFTLKIRSTKLEDSAMYFCASSDLPGRNEQFFGPGTRLTVL.

This clonotype was found many times. This chain uses TRBV7-6 with TRBJ2-7, with D possibly TRBD2 on 5 matching bases. CDR3 length equals 13 residues. Per the germline V gene, CDR1 is SGHVS and CDR2 is FNYEAQ. With 0 bases removed from V and 7 bases from J, the gap between germline ends came to 10 bases. CDR3 DNA sequence: TGTGCCAGCAGCTTAGCGGTCCGGGATGAGCAGTACTTC. Protein: CASSLAVRDEQYF.

This clonotype was detected ten times or more. The chain employs TRBV5-1 and TRBJ2-5, with 8 bases aligning to TRBD1. V gave up 3 bases and J gave up 2 bases; unmatched junction bases: 6. Germline CDR1 reads SGHRS; CDR2 reads YFSETQ. The CDR3 totals 15 residues. CDR3 loop: CASSSGGFIQETQYF. CDR3 in DNA: TGCGCCAGCAGCTCAGGGGGCTTCATACAAGAGACCCAGTACTTC.

V and J are TRBV7-6 and TRBJ2-5; D is possibly TRBD1 or TRBD2 (5 bases each). The CDR3 is 14 residues long. The germline V gene encodes CDR1 SGHVS and CDR2 FNYEAQ. The CDR3 DNA sequence: TGTGCAAGCTCATGGGGGACGGGTCGAGAGACCCAGTACTTC. This sequence encodes CASSWGTGRETQYF.

The chain carries TRBV7-9 and TRBJ1-5; D remains ambiguous. V lost 0 bases, J lost 9 bases, and 9 bases lay in between. The length of the CDR3 is 13 residues. Germline CDR1 is SEHNR and CDR2 is FQNEAQ (reference sequence). The chain's CDR3 is CASSLAGSRPQHF. Written as DNA, the CDR3 is TGTGCCAGCAGCTTAGCGGGCAGTCGGCCCCAGCATTTT.

This clonotype was observed at least ten times. The chain has TRBV5-1 and TRBJ1-2; D is unresolved. The CDR3 spans 17 residues. Trimming cost V 0 bases and J 0 bases, with 15 bases left between them. CDR1 and CDR2 (germline): SGHRS, YFSETQ. DNA for the CDR3: TGCGCCAGCAGCTTGGCCGTTCGTGTGGGTACTAACTATGGCTACACCTTC. Encoded protein: CASSLAVRVGTNYGYTF.

The chain uses TRBV6-5 and TRBJ2-2; D gene unclear. The CDR3 has 11 residues. Germline CDR1 is MNHEY and CDR2 is SVGAGI. Trimming cost V 6 bases and J 3 bases, with 2 bases left between them. Here the CDR3 DNA reads TGTGCCAGCAGGGACACCGGGGAGCTGTTTTTT. Encoded protein: CASRDTGELFF.

DNA of the CDR3: TGTGCCAGCAGTTACGGCAGGGGGCGAGAGACCCAGTACTTC. Its protein product is CASSYGRGRETQYF. This chain joins TRBV6-2 or TRBV6-3 and TRBJ2-5, with TRBD1 matching over 8 bases. Germline V gives CDR1 MNHEY, CDR2 SVGEGT. The CDR3 spans 14 residues. J lost 4 bases, V lost 2 bases, and 3 bases had no gene match.

There are many counts of this clonotype. The rearrangement uses TRBV7-2 and TRBJ1-2; D unresolved. This CDR3 has 17 residues. CDR1 is SGHTA and CDR2 is FQGNSA in the germline V gene. The V gene lost 5 bases and the J gene lost 2 bases, with 21 bases spanning the gap. In nucleotides, the CDR3 is TGTGCCAGCAGCGCCCATAACCCAGCTTATCCAAACTATGGCTACACCTTC. Its translation: CASSAHNPAYPNYGYTF. Filled out from reference TRBV7-2 and TRBJ1-2, the complete variable domain reads GAGVSQSPSNKVTEKGKDVELRCDPISGHTALYWYRQSLGQGLEFLIYFQGNSAPDKSGLPSDRFSAERTGGSVSTLTIQRTQQEDSAVYLCASSAHNPAYPNYGYTFGSGTRLTVV.

This clonotype is a singleton in its sample. This chain joins TRBV6-5 and TRBJ1-1; the D is unclear. The length of the CDR3 is 15 residues. The germline V and J ends were trimmed by 2 bases and 1 base, with 11 bases remaining between them. Per the germline V gene, CDR1 is MNHEY and CDR2 is SVGAGI. Here the CDR3 DNA reads TGTGCCAGCAGTTACGAAGGGTTCGGGAACACTGAAGCTTTCTTT. Its protein is CASSYEGFGNTEAFF.

This clonotype has at least ten counts. The chain employs TRBV6-2 or TRBV6-3 and TRBJ1-2; tentative D call: TRBD1 (5 bases). Trimming left V 5 bases short and J 4 bases short, with 17 bases between. This CDR3 is 15 amino acids long. Germline lookup yields CDR1 MNHEY and CDR2 SVGEGT. CDR3 sequence: CASSGYRDVSYGYTF. In DNA form, the CDR3 reads TGTGCCAGCAGTGGATACCGGGACGTGAGCTATGGCTACACCTTC.

This clonotype was found many times. This rearrangement joins TRBV7-2 to TRBJ2-6; D remains unclear. Germline assignment: CDR1 SGHTA and CDR2 FQGNSA. Between the trimmed V and J ends, which lost 5 bases and 0 bases, there was a span of 8 bases. The CDR3 runs 15 residues. CDR3 DNA sequence: TGTGCCAGCAGCCCCCTCCCCTCTGGGGCCAACGTCCTGACTTTC. It codes for CASSPLPSGANVLTF.

This clonotype was counted a few times. This chain links TRBV4-1 with TRBJ1-2; D is possibly TRBD1 (5 bases). Germline V gives CDR1 MGHRA, CDR2 YSYEKL. The CDR3 is made up of 17 amino acids. Trimming stripped 1 base from V and 7 bases from J, with 22 bases between. CDR3 coding DNA: TGCGCCAGCAGCCAAGGCCCCGGGGGGGGATCTTTCGGTGGCTACACCTTC. Amino acids: CASSQGPGGGSFGGYTF.

This clonotype was detected only a few times. The rearrangement links TRBV11-2 to TRBJ2-7; 8 nucleotides match TRBD1. The junction had 8 bases not matched to a gene; V was cut back by 4 bases and J by 0 bases. CDR1 is SGHAT and CDR2 is FQNNGV in the germline V gene. The CDR3 sequence is 16 residues long. The CDR3 is CASSSRTGTSSYEQYF. The DNA for the CDR3 is TGTGCCAGCAGCTCCCGGACAGGGACCAGCTCCTACGAGCAGTACTTC.

The V call is TRBV5-1, the J call TRBJ2-1, with 10 bases fitting TRBD2. From germline, CDR1 is SGHRS and CDR2 YFSETQ. With 2 bases clipped from V and 8 bases from J, the junction kept 7 bases outside the gene matches. The CDR3 has 15 residues. CDR3 nucleotide sequence: TGCGCCAGCAGCTTCACGAGCGGGGGGGCCGATGAGCAGTTCTTC. It codes for CASSFTSGGADEQFF.

This chain links TRBV7-8 with TRBJ2-1; 8 bases match TRBD2. Germline values: CDR1 SGHVS, CDR2 FQNEAQ. With 5 bases clipped from V and 4 bases from J, the junction kept 7 bases outside the gene matches. The CDR3 consists of 15 residues. CDR3 coding DNA: TGTGCCAGCAGCCCGGCCGGGACTAGGTACAATGAGCAGTTCTTC. Encoded protein: CASSPAGTRYNEQFF. Full variable domain (remainder filled in from reference TRBV7-8 and TRBJ2-1): GAGVSQSPRYKVAKRGQDVALRCDPISGHVSLFWYQQALGQGPEFLTYFQNEAQLDKSGLPSDRFFAERPEGSVSTLKIQRTQQEDSAVYLCASSPAGTRYNEQFFGPGTRLTVL.